The 11 T cell receptor beta chains presented below share a single source sample, sequenced in a study of T cell repertoires in cytomegalovirus infection. TCRdb re-called the reads with MiXCR, one entry per CDR3 protein. The sample includes 230,000 or so distinct CDR3 sequences, around 15% of them seen just once. Sequencing was performed on CD8+ T cells from PBMCs. The receptors here all came from a human donor in good health (CMV status not recorded). Some clones in this sample may be carry-over from other donors' samples.

This clonotype has just a few counts. The J gene is TRBJ1-2, the V gene TRBV12-3 or TRBV12-4; no firm D call. V shed 5 bases and J shed 8 bases, with 15 bases lying between them. The CDR3 is 13 amino acids. CDR3 amino acids: CASSPSPGRGYTF. Here the CDR3 DNA reads TGTGCCAGCAGTCCGTCACCGGGCAGGGGCTACACCTTC.

The chain couples TRBV28 to TRBJ2-3, with 8 bases aligning to TRBD1. V lost 6 bases, J lost 1 base, and 3 bases stayed unmatched. Germline loops: CDR1 MDHEN, CDR2 SYDVKM. CDR3 length: 14 residues. CDR3 DNA sequence: TGTGCCAGCAGCCAGGACAGGGGCACAGATACGCAGTATTTT. Translation: CASSQDRGTDTQYF.

This chain connects TRBV5-6 to TRBJ1-1; D is uncertain. V was cut by 1 base and J by 0 bases, with 13 bases left in between. This CDR3 region has 16 residues. Germline V gene data show CDR1 as SGHDT and CDR2 as YYEEEE. The CDR3 here is CASSLWTGFMNTEAFF. Here the CDR3 DNA reads TGTGCCAGCAGCTTGTGGACGGGTTTCATGAACACTGAAGCTTTCTTT.

This clonotype was recorded at least ten times. The chain's CDR3 is CASSPGTVSYGYTF. The DNA of the CDR3 is TGTGCCAGCAGTCCGGGGACAGTCTCCTATGGCTACACCTTC. The chain employs TRBV12-3 or TRBV12-4 and TRBJ1-2, with 7 bases identical to TRBD1. V was pared by 5 bases and J by 4 bases, with 7 bases of the junction left unmatched. This CDR3 is 14 amino acids long.

J is TRBJ2-1 and V is TRBV24-1; D is possibly TRBD2 (6 bases). CDR3 length equals 15 residues. Trimming took off 1 base at V and 7 bases at J, with 13 bases between the two ends. Per the germline V gene, CDR1 is KGHDR and CDR2 is SFDVKD. CDR3 coding DNA: TGTGCCACCAGTGATTTAGGAGGGTCTGGTAATGAGCAGTTCTTC. It encodes CATSDLGGSGNEQFF.

The gene calls are TRBV7-8 and TRBJ2-5; TRBD1 aligns across 8 bases. The CDR3 contains 15 residues. Losses at the gene ends were 3 bases for V and 3 bases for J; bases not matched to a gene: 6. CDR1 is SGHVS and CDR2 is FQNEAQ in the germline V gene. In nucleotides, the CDR3 is TGTGCCAGCAGCTTGAACCAGGGGGCTGAAGAGACCCAGTACTTC. Amino acids: CASSLNQGAEETQYF. The full variable domain, its missing parts supplied by reference TRBV7-8 and TRBJ2-5, is GAGVSQSPRYKVAKRGQDVALRCDPISGHVSLFWYQQALGQGPEFLTYFQNEAQLDKSGLPSDRFFAERPEGSVSTLKIQRTQQEDSAVYLCASSLNQGAEETQYFGPGTRLLVL.

Regarding this clonotype: With a much larger clone just one base away, this may be a read error. The gene calls are TRBV28 and TRBJ1-1; D ambiguous. The CDR3 length is 14 residues. Germline-derived CDR1 and CDR2 are MDHEN and SYDVKM. The CDR3, as DNA: TGTGCCAGCAGTTGGGTTATTAGGAACACTGAAGCTTGCTTT. It encodes CASSWVIRNTEACF.

V usage is TRBV11-2 and J usage is TRBJ1-2, with D tentatively TRBD1 (5 bases). Germline V CDR1 and CDR2: SGHAT, FQNNGV. The CDR3 spans 18 residues. Deletions cut 1 base from V and 0 bases from J, with 18 bases between. This CDR3 is CASSLGGQPMIANYGYTF. The CDR3 DNA reads TGTGCCAGCAGCTTAGGGGGCCAGCCGATGATAGCTAACTATGGCTACACCTTC.

This clonotype was detected only a few times. The chain carries TRBV6-1 and TRBJ1-1; a possible D gene is TRBD1 (6 bases). The CDR3 runs to 16 residues. V gave up 4 bases and J gave up 4 bases, with 19 bases separating them. In germline, CDR1 is MNHNS, CDR2 SASEGT. The CDR3 spells CASSAISGGAGTEAFF. For the CDR3, the DNA is TGTGCCAGCAGTGCGATATCGGGGGGCGCGGGCACTGAAGCTTTCTTT.

This clonotype has a count of ten or more. The CDR3 DNA follows: TGTGCCAGCACCGTTGGCACAGGGGGGTACGAGCAGTACTTC. It specifies CASTVGTGGYEQYF. The rearrangement joins TRBV7-8 to TRBJ2-7, with 8 bases that match TRBD1. The CDR3 loop spans 14 amino acids. Germline trimming cut 7 bases from V and 4 bases from J; bases unmatched to any gene: 9. Germline loops: CDR1 SGHVS, CDR2 FQNEAQ.

The V gene is TRBV4-3, the J gene TRBJ1-1; D perhaps matches TRBD1 (6 bases). The CDR3 length is 16 residues. The germline V and J ends were trimmed by 0 bases and 4 bases, with 15 bases remaining between them. The germline V gene has CDR1 LGHNA and CDR2 YSLEER. The CDR3 nucleotides are TGCGCCAGCAGCCAAGATCCGGGGGCTTCGAGCACTGAAGCTTTCTTT. Translation gives CASSQDPGASSTEAFF.